What follows is one T cell receptor (beta chain) and its context. Its specificity is unknown. Use of 60 Vbeta and 13 Jbeta primers characterized the PCR. The repertoire was sequenced with immunoSEQ multiplex PCR; TCRdb's copy has only in-frame clones and lacks some. The sample holds about 96,000 clones. The record originates from a study of cytomegalovirus exposure and HLA in healthy donors. Study-wide context: Falling in the Caucasian-associated ancestry cluster were about four fifths of around 370 genotyped donors. Findings of the study overall: Later analysis suggested most CMV-associated TCR beta chains were HLA-restricted.

The CDR3 spans 12 residues. The V gene's germline CDR1 is SNHLY and CDR2 FYNNEI. This chain uses TRBV2 with TRBJ2-5, with 9 bases identical to TRBD1. The J call may be mistaken, given a closer DNA end match to TRBJ2-7. Sequenced: PBMCs. The source of this sequence is a woman aged 25 to 39 in good health and CMV-seronegative. CDR3 residues: CASHGTGYEQYF. In DNA, the CDR3 is TGTGCCAGCCACGGGACAGGGTACGAGCAGTACTTC.